This TCR beta chain is from a study of blood T cell repertoires in COVID-19 (dated by TCRdb to between 2020 and 2021). Regarding the complete study: Samples from collaborators originated in the United States, Italy and Spain and spanned both the acute and convalescent phases of COVID-19. The material from the prospective study consisted of cDNA or gDNA derived from T cells, B-cell-depleted T cells, or PBMCs. Deeply sampled blood TCRbeta repertoires from subjects exposed to, actively infected with, or recovered from COVID-19 were included in the dataset. A freely available public database, intended as a resource for researchers studying the immune response to SARS-CoV-2, is where the repertoires were released. The samples were drawn from two sources: the first 160 participants of the ongoing ImmuneRACE study, and 1,200 or so subjects contributed by 6 global collaborators. A de-identified subject ID, COVID-19 status, age in years and sex were almost always included in the sample metadata. HLA class I and class II types, where available, came from metadata supplied by the sample provider rather than from assay-based typing.

What the study reported, not specific to this receptor: How much clinical and demographic metadata was included differed by source and by participant, and the metadata was provided uncurated.

Participants in the prospective study were enrolled through a virtual design, were aged about 18 to 100 years, and lived in 24 United States geographic areas. To assign participants to cohorts, the prospective study relied on clinical history that participants themselves reported in a screening survey and a study questionnaire. ImmuneRACE Cohort 3 recovered participants were defined by two consecutive negative NP/OP PCR tests, healthcare professional clearance, or symptom resolution. Each participant in the prospective study had whole blood, serum and a nasopharyngeal or oropharyngeal swab collected by mobile phlebotomists. Prospective study participants could optionally give additional blood draws and questionnaires over an approximately 2-month period. Before DNA extraction, blood samples from the prospective study were shipped at room temperature or frozen. The germline V gene gives CDR1 as MNHEY and CDR2 as SVGEGT. V sheds 2 bases and J sheds 6 bases, leaving 10 bases between their ends. CDR3 length: 13 amino acids, cysteine to phenylalanine. The read is trimmed to its CDR3 DNA, 39 bases read in frame from base 1.

In the case of this clone: It lacks a known antigen. It has no much larger one-base neighbor in the sample; base qualities were not kept.

TCRbeta CDR3 regions were amplified from genomic DNA using the immunoSEQ Assay, a bias-controlled multiplex PCR. The original methods were these. Within the assay, amplification of reference gene primers was used to estimate how many nucleated cells each sample contained. To quantify the absolute abundance of each unique TCRbeta CDR3 rearrangement, sequence reads were collapsed and filtered. For each sample, productive Simpson clonality was calculated as the square root of Simpson's diversity index over productive rearrangements. Sourced from immuneACCESS, this table was stored by TCRdb with only in-frame sequences that have V and J called. A share of the clones is absent; for the studies checked, an unresolved V gene accounts for under half, and the remainder has no known explanation. Clone size and V and J calls were adopted from that table, with D and trimming inferred from the DNA. Recorded for this sample are about 310,000 clones; 75% to 90% of them occurred a single time. Over 9% of the sample belongs to the ten largest clones.

This receptor was taken from a woman in her forties who had recovered from COVID-19. The sequencing input was PBMCs or T cells enriched from blood (not recorded which). This chain joins TRBV6-2 or TRBV6-3 to TRBJ1-2; matching of 5 bases hints at TRBD1 as the D gene. CDR3 protein: CASSYAGRDGYTF. The nucleotides read TGTGCCAGCAGTTACGCAGGGCGCGATGGCTACACCTTC.